This entry lists 3 T cell receptor beta chains sequenced from one sample in a study of neurological immune-mediated disorders (dated by TCRdb to the late 2010s). The library was obtained by 5' RACE. Instrument on record: Illumina HiSeq 2500. TCRdb handled the public reads itself, with Q25 trimming in fastp and clone calling in MiXCR, and kept productive beta chains. Identical CDR3 protein sequences are pooled into one entry, listed with their most common genes and DNA. Within this sample are some 50,000 distinct CDR3 sequences, with 20% to 30% of them counted one time only. Roughly a quarter of the sample lies in the top ten. Sequencing was done on a sample of PBMCs. These receptors were taken from a woman in her 70s in good health.

This clonotype was detected ten times or more. The rearrangement uses TRBV20-1 and TRBJ2-1, with unresolved D. Germline loops: CDR1 DFQATT, CDR2 SNEGSKA (reference sequence). The CDR3 runs to 14 residues. Trimming took off 3 bases at V and 8 bases at J, with 17 bases between the two ends. The CDR3 sequence is CSARPGSAMDEQFF. Written as DNA, the CDR3 is TGCAGTGCTAGGCCGGGCTCGGCGATGGATGAGCAGTTCTTC.

This clonotype was seen many times. This rearrangement joins TRBV29-1 to TRBJ1-1, with TRBD1 matching 8 bases. Germline V gives CDR1 SQVTM, CDR2 ANQGSEA. The CDR3 extends over 12 amino acids. Trimming took 3 bases from V and 7 from J; bases not matched to a gene: 4. As DNA, the CDR3 is TGCAGCGTTGACGACAGGGGAGATGAAGCTTTCTTT. Its protein product is CSVDDRGDEAFF.

Note on this clonotype: Possible read error: a much larger clone is one base away. The chain uses TRBV20-1 and TRBJ1-1; D is uncertain. The CDR3 has 14 amino acids. Germline CDR1 reads DFQATT; CDR2 reads SNEGSKA (reference sequence). V was trimmed by 3 bases and J by 9 bases, leaving 20 bases between them. This chain's CDR3 is CSASRRGAPFQAFF. In DNA form, the CDR3 reads TGCAGTGCTAGCCGACGGGGAGCCCCCTTCCAAGCTTTCTTT.